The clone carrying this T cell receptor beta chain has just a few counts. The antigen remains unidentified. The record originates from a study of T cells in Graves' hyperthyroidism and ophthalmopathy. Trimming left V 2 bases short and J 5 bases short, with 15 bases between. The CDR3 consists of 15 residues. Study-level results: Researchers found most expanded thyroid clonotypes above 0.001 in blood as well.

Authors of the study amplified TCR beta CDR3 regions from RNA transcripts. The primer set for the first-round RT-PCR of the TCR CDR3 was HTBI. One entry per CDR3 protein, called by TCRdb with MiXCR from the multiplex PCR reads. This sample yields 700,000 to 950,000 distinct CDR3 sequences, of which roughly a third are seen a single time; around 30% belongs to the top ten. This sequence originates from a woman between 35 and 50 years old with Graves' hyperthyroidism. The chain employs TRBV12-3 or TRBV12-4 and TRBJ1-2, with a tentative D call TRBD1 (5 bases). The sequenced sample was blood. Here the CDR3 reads CASSLSGGGSYGYTF. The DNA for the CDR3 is TGTGCCAGCAGTTTAAGCGGGGGAGGAAGTTATGGCTACACCTTC.